Described below is a single TCR beta chain sequence and its context. What antigen it recognizes has not been identified. No much larger clone exists at a distance of one base, and base qualities are not known. The data derive from a study of cytomegalovirus exposure and HLA in healthy donors (dated by TCRdb to about 2017). As for the study more broadly: An earlier analysis of roughly 500 of the donors reported over 250 Gb of sequence data and around 110 million unique TCR beta sequences obtained from roughly 170 million T cells. About 280 gigabases of sequencing data and around 80 million unique TCR sequences made up an early release that covered approximately 650 HLA-typed donors. Of the roughly 410 genotyped donors, 81% were placed in the genetic ancestry cluster associated with self-reported Caucasian donors. The study aimed to test whether cataloging public T cell receptors could reveal signatures of past pathogen exposure. The study profiled the T cell repertoires of some 610 subjects by immunosequencing and related them to cytomegalovirus serostatus. A separate validation cohort of roughly 130 different subjects was used in addition to the approximately 610-subject first cohort. To predict cytomegalovirus infection status, the study brought together high-throughput TCR immunosequencing, statistical association of individual TCRs with disease status, and machine learning. In a later analysis, previously published TCR beta repertoires from more than 500 donors were re-analyzed and high-resolution HLA genotyping was added so that TCR occurrence patterns could be studied. In the later analysis, no new phenotypic data were used to find candidate immune exposures; instead, reliance was placed on TCR beta sequences and their occurrence across donors. An earlier analysis of roughly 580 of the donors used high-throughput TCR beta sequencing to judge whether each TCR beta V gene segment behaved as functional or pseudogenic. Alongside the repertoire data, information on donor age, sex, ethnicity and CMV serostatus was compiled. A later genetic analysis took genome-wide SNP genotypes for about 65% of the 666 donors and used that subset as a discovery cohort. Every discovery cohort repertoire had been produced on one sequencing platform. Class I and class II HLA loci were covered by the typing at four-digit resolution. The number of donors typed differed by locus, with about 620-630 for A, B, C, DRB1 and DQB1, around 500 for DQA1, some 570 for DPA1, and some 440 for DPB1. Several DR-DQ haplotypes were treated as single units for association and clustering because of strong linkage in the cohort. Among some 400 genotyped donors of the cohort, an average of around 240,000 unique TCR beta nucleotide sequences were sequenced per donor, 15% to 20% of them non-productive.

Library preparation employed the immunoSEQ multiplex PCR assay. For the multiplex PCR, a mixture combining 60 forward primers for TCR Vbeta segments and 13 reverse primers for TCR Jbeta segments was used. Amplification of the CDR3 region of rearranged TCR beta genes was performed with a multiplex PCR assay on genomic DNA. The amplified TCR beta libraries were sequenced on the Illumina HiSeq System as 87-base-pair reads. Per the authors' processing: In a later analysis, around 80 million unique TCR beta chains were counted across the roughly 700 repertoires, and roughly 10 million of these chains were shared by at least two donors. Raw reads were error-corrected and collapsed into unique sequences with a nearest-neighbor algorithm that merged closely related sequences to remove PCR and sequencing errors. Alignment of CDR3 sequences to IMGT reference sequences was used to assign V, D and J gene segments. Each retained sequence needed at least a six-nucleotide match to both a V gene segment and a J gene segment. A rearrangement was called productive if the CDR3 had no stop codons and remained in frame with V and J, and every other rearrangement was called non-productive. Following IMGT convention, CDR3 was defined as the stretch from the second conserved V-encoded cysteine to the conserved J-encoded phenylalanine. In an earlier analysis of around 540 of the donors, sequences lacking an unambiguous match to a single V gene segment were excluded. An earlier analysis of several hundred of the donors called V segments functional above 56.7% productive rearrangements and segregating when the between-donor standard deviation exceeded 5%. A statistical classification framework was developed to diagnose cytomegalovirus status using the catalog of TCR beta chain sequences. In a later analysis, TCR nucleotide sequences were compared against IMGT/GENE-DB human TR gene sequences so that V and J genes could be assigned. A later analysis assigned CDR3 sequences and most-parsimonious VDJ recombination scenarios with the TCRdist pipeline. In a later analysis, each TCR beta chain was defined by its CDR3 amino acid sequence together with its V-gene family, and reads without a unique V-gene family were excluded. To address suspected cross-contamination and a sequencing artifact, a later analysis removed some 620 highly shared, low-generation-probability nucleotide sequences. In a later analysis, a clonal expansion index for each public chain was calculated from normalized within-repertoire ranks of inferred template counts. Generation probabilities in a later analysis came from a VDJ recombination model fitted to out-of-frame rearrangements, and those results were checked against IGoR. In a later analysis, TCR-TCR, TCR-HLA and TCR-CMV co-occurrence was scored with hypergeometric tests, and a repertoire-size bias correction was applied to TCR pairs. In a later analysis, false discovery rates were estimated by permuting HLA or CMV assignments 20 times. In a later analysis, co-occurring TCRs were grouped using DBSCAN, and TCRdist sequence similarity was added for clustering within HLA-allele-positive subsets. For co-occurrence clustering, repertoires with fewer than 30,000 or more than 120,000 public chains were excluded, along with several repertoires with anomalous nucleotide sharing. TCRdb provides this immuneACCESS table in a form limited to in-frame rearrangements. Some clones are lacking; in checked studies, under half of them reflect an unresolved V gene, and why the rest are absent is not known. That table is the source of V, J and clone size, and D and trimming were worked out from the DNA. The sample includes approximately 150,000 clones, with just under 80% observed a single time. About 1.3% of the sample is taken by the ten largest.

What the research found in general, with its limitations: In a later analysis, over 15,000 TCR beta sequences were associated with specific HLA alleles at a false discovery rate of 0.05. A further reported finding was that TCR beta sequences accurately predicted the HLA-A and HLA-B alleles for most subjects in the first cohort. Because counts were too low, roughly 16 rarely observed V segments, including chromosome 9 orphons, were excluded from the earlier analysis of 500 to 700 of the donors. Three of the identified cytomegalovirus-associated TCR beta chains were confirmed in vitro to be specific for cytomegalovirus antigens. Immune exposure information for the cohort was limited to CMV serostatus. A later analysis found that HLA-associated TCR beta chains were more clonally expanded and had lower generation probabilities than equally common non-associated chains. When HLA alleles, especially DR and DQ, strongly co-occurred, TCR associations were difficult to assign to individual alleles. The classifier was reported to diagnose cytomegalovirus status with high specificity and sensitivity in both the original and validation cohorts. This cohort had only TCR beta chains sequenced, and the lack of alpha or paired-chain data limited which features could be detected. In a later analysis, most CMV-associated TCR beta chains were found to appear HLA-restricted, with HLA associations seemingly driven largely by CMV exposure. The study gave a list of 150 to 200 TCR beta chains associated with cytomegalovirus. Most TCR sequences were observed very rarely across donors, whereas some public TCRs were present in many individuals. Linkage disequilibrium might explain the correlated functional status among segregating V segments, but an unknown experimental factor could not be excluded. A cluster of highly shared sequence variants was judged likely to represent a technical artifact of the sequencing pipeline. Because the 87-base-pair reads could not distinguish some IMGT-functional V segments, including TRBV6-2 and TRBV6-3, those segments were excluded. Because HLA typing was missing for some donors at each locus, association tests included only the typed subset. According to a later genetic analysis, donors in an Asian-associated ancestry cluster had fewer N-insertions in productive TCRs than the approximately 670-donor mean. According to the authors, the approach could potentially be generalized to other disease states and immunological phenotypes. Roughly uniform sequencing depth across donors was assumed in presence/absence analyses, although this assumption may not hold. A later analysis reported that several top co-occurrence clusters appeared linked to parvovirus B19, influenza, CMV and Epstein-Barr virus. An association between a missense DCLRE1C variant and V-gene and J-gene trimming of TCR beta chains was found in a later genetic analysis and replicated in an independent cohort. In a later analysis, TCR association rates were found to vary across HLA loci, with the most associated TCRs seen for DRB1 alleles and the fewest for HLA-C alleles. In an earlier analysis of roughly 500 of the donors, most TCR beta V segments appeared in productive rearrangements about 87% or about 30% of the time, broadly matching IMGT annotations.

V and J are trimmed by 3 bases and 8 bases, and the gene matches miss 9 bases of the junction. CDR1 and CDR2 were assigned from the germline V gene as SNHLY and FYNNEI. Its CDR3 holds 15 amino acids, cysteine through phenylalanine. Of the read, only the CDR3 DNA is kept; its 45 bases are in frame from base 1. In total, about 650 healthy bone marrow donors made up the cohort. Cohort members were all nominally healthy when sampled, although unrecorded immune exposures were likely present. The donor was CMV seronegative and was included in the group of around 320 seronegative cohort members. A peripheral blood sample was collected from each donor, and TCR beta sequencing was performed on peripheral blood mononuclear cells. Genomic DNA extraction from the blood cell samples was performed with the Qiagen DNeasy Blood Extraction Kit.

This TCR derives from a woman between 45 and 60 years old in good health and CMV-seronegative. Specimen: PBMCs. The sequence joins TRBV2 to TRBJ1-4; TRBD1 matches 7 bases in the middle. The DNA sequence is TGTGCCAGCAGTGAGGCAGACAGGGTGGGAGAAAAACTGTTTTTT. Protein translation: CASSEADRVGEKLFF. Reference TRBV2 and TRBJ1-4 proteins supply the regions before and after the CDR3; the full variable domain is: EPEVTQTPSHQVTQMGQEVILRCVPISNHLYFYWYRQILGQKVEFLVSFYNNEISEKSEIFDDQFSVERPDGSNFTLKIRSTKLEDSAMYFCASSEADRVGEKLFFGSGTQLSVL.